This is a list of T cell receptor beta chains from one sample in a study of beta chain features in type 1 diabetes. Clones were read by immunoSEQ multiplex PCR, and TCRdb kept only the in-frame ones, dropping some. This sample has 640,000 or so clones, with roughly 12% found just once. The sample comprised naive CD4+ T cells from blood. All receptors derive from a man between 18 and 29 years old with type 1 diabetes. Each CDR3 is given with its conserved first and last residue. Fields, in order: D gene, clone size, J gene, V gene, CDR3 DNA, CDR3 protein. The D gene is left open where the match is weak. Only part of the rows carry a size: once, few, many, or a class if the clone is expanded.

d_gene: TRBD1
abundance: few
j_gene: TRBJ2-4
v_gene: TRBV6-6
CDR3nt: TGTGCCAGCAGTAAAACCGGGACAGGGCAAAACATTCAGTACTTC
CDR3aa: CASSKTGTGQNIQYF

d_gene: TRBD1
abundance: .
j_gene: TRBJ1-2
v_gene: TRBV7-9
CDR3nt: TGTGCCAGCAGCTTAGGACAGGACAGCAGGGGGACCTTC
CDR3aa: CASSLGQDSRGTF

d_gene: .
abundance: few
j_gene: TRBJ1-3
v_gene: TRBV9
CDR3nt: TGTGCCAGCAGCGTAGAGGTCAGGGCGGCTGGAAACACCATATATTTT
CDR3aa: CASSVEVRAAGNTIYF

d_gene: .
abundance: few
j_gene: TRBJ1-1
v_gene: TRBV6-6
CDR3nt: TGTGCCAGCAGTTCCGGGGACGGAGCCCGGGGCACTGAAGCTTTCTTT
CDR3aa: CASSSGDGARGTEAFF

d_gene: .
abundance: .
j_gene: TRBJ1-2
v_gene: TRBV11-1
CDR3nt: TGTGCCAGCAGCCCAAGGGGACTCCGTTATGGCTACACCTTC
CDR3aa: CASSPRGLRYGYTF

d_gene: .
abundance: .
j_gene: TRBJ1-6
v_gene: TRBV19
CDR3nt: TGTGCCAGTAGTAAATCAGGGGTGACAGGTTCACCCCTCCACTTT
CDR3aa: CASSKSGVTGSPLHF

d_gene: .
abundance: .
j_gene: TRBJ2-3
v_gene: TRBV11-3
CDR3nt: TGTGCCAGCAGCGCCGACAGTGCGACAGATACGCAGTATTTT
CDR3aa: CASSADSATDTQYF

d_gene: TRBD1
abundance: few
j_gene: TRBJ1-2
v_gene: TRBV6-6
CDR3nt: TGTGCCAGCAGACTCGGGACAGGGACCGTCTATGGCTACACCTTC
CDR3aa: CASRLGTGTVYGYTF

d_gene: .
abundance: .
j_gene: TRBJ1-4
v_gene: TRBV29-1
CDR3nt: TGCAGCGTTTCCCCTGAAGGGGAAAAACTGTTTTTT
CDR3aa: CSVSPEGEKLFF

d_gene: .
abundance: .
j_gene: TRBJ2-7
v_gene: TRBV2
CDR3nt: TGTGCCAGCAGTGAAGCGCTTGTACAGCTCTACGAGCAGTACTTC
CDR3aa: CASSEALVQLYEQYF

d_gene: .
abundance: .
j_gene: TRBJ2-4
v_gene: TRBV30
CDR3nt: TGTGCCTGGAGTTTGGAAGGGATGGACATTCAGTACTTC
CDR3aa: CAWSLEGMDIQYF

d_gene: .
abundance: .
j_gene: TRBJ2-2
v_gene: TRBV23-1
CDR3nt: TGCGCCAGCAGTCACCCCACGGAGGGGGTTTATCACACCGGGGAGCTGTTTTTT
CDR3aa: CASSHPTEGVYHTGELFF

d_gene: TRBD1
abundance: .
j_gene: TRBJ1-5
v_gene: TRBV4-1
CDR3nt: TGCGCCAGCAGCGGGACAGGGAAAACTCAGCCCCAGCATTTT
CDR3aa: CASSGTGKTQPQHF

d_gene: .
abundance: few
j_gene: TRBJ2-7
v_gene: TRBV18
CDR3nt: TGTGCCAGCTCACCATATGAAGGAAACGAGCAGTACTTC
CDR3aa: CASSPYEGNEQYF

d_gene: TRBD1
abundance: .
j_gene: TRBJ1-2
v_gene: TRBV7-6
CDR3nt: TGTGCCAGCAGCCCTCCCGGACAGGGCATTTCGTCCTACACCTTC
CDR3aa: CASSPPGQGISSYTF

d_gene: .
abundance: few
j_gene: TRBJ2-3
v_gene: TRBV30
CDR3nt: TGTGCCTGGAGTCGGGGGTACACAGATACGCAGTATTTT
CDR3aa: CAWSRGYTDTQYF

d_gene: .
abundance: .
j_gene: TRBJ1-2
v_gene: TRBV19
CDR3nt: TGTGCCAGTAGCCTGAAAACAGGAGGGTTGGGCTACACCTTC
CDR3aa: CASSLKTGGLGYTF

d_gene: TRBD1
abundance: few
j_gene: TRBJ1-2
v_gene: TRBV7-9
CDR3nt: TGTGCCAGCAGCCCAGTGGACAGGGCCGGGTATGGCTACACCTTC
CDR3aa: CASSPVDRAGYGYTF

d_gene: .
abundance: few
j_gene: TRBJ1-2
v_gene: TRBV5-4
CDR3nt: TGTGCCAGCAGCTTCCCCGGGGGAGTGGGCTATGGCTACACCTTC
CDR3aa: CASSFPGGVGYGYTF

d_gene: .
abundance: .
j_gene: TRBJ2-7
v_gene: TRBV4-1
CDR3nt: TGCGCCAGCAGCCGCCCCGGACAGAATCTTCCCTACGAGCAGTACTTC
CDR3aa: CASSRPGQNLPYEQYF

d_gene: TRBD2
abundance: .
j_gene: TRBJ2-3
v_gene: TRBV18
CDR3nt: TGTGCCAGCTCACCACCGGGCCGGCGGGGGGCCCTCACAGATACGCAGTATTTT
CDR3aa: CASSPPGRRGALTDTQYF

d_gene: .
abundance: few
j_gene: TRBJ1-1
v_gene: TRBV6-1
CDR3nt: TGTGCCAGCAGTGGGGGCAGAGGGTCACTCACTGAAGCTTTCTTT
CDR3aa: CASSGGRGSLTEAFF

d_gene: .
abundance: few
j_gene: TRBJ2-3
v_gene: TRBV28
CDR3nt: TGTGCCAGCAGTTTAAAGTCCTTAGCGGCTAGCACAGATACGCAGTATTTT
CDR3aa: CASSLKSLAASTDTQYF

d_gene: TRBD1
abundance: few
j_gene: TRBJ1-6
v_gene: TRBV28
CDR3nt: TGTGCCAGCAGACCCACAGGGGGTTTATCCTATAATTCACCCCTCCACTTT
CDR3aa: CASRPTGGLSYNSPLHF

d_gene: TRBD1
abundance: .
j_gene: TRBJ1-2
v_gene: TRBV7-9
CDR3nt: TGTGCCAGCAGCCCCCGACAGGGGAAGACCTATGGCTACACCTTC
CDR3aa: CASSPRQGKTYGYTF

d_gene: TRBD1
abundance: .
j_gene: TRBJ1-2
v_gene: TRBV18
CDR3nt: TGTGCCAGCTCGCCCGACGGGACAGCCCTCTATGGCTACACCTTC
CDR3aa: CASSPDGTALYGYTF

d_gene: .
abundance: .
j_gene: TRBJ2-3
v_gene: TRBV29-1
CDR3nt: TGCAGCGTTGAATGGGGCGGGACAGATACGCAGTATTTT
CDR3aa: CSVEWGGTDTQYF

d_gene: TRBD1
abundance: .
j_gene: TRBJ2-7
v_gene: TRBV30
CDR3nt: TGTGCCTGCCTAGGGACAGGGCAGGGAGTACACGAGCAGTACTTC
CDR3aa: CACLGTGQGVHEQYF

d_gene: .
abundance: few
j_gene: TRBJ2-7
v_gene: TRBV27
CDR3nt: TGTGCCAGCAGTAGTCTCGGAGGCGAGCAGTACTTC
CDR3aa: CASSSLGGEQYF

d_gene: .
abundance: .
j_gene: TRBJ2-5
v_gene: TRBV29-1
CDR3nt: TGCAGCTCATGGGGCCTAACAGAGACCCAGTACTTC
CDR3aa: CSSWGLTETQYF

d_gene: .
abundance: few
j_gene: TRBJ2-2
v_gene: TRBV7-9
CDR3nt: TGTGCCAGCAGCTTAGGAGGCCAGAACACCGGGGAGCTGTTTTTT
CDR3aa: CASSLGGQNTGELFF

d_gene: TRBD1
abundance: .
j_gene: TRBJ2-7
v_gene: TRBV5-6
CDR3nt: TGTGCCAGCAGGGACAGGACCTACGAGCAGTACTTC
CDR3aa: CASRDRTYEQYF

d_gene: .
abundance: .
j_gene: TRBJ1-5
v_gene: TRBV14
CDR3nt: TGTGCCAGCAGCCAGCAGGTGGGTCAGCCCCAGCATTTT
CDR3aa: CASSQQVGQPQHF

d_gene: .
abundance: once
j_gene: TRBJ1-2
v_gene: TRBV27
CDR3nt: TGTGCCAGCCGGCGGGGGCCGTTCTATGGCTACACCTTC
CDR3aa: CASRRGPFYGYTF

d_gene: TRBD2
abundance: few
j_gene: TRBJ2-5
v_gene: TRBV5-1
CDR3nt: TGCGCCAGCAGCCCGTGGCCGGGGGGAGGAGAGACCCAGTACTTC
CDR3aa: CASSPWPGGGETQYF

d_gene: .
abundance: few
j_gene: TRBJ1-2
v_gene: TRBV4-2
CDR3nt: TGTGCCAGCAGGATGGACGGGAACTATGGCTACACCTTC
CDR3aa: CASRMDGNYGYTF